The 15 T cell receptor beta chains given below trace back to one sample, sequenced in a study of CD8 T cells in Susac syndrome. The RNA input was roughly 0.45 to 1 ug, and it was reverse transcribed with random hexamers. TCRdb re-derived calls from the immunoSEQ multiplex PCR reads in MiXCR, one entry per CDR3 protein. The table records 160,000 or so distinct CDR3 sequences, roughly nine tenths of them present only once. What was sequenced was CD4+ T cells from PBMCs. The receptors derive from a human donor in good health.

The chain couples TRBV5-6 to TRBJ2-2, with TRBD2 matching 7 bases. V dropped 4 bases and J dropped 0; count of bases not matched to a gene: 3. Germline-derived CDR1 and CDR2 are SGHDT and YYEEEE. The CDR3 contains 15 residues. CDR3 amino acids: CASSLGGTNTGELFF. DNA for the CDR3: TGTGCCAGCAGCCTGGGAGGGACGAACACCGGGGAGCTGTTTTTT.

This chain joins TRBV20-1 and TRBJ2-7; D gene ambiguous. The CDR3 consists of 10 residues. Germline V gives CDR1 DFQATT, CDR2 SNEGSKA (reference sequence). Trimming removed 7 bases at V and 2 bases at J, with 6 bases between. The CDR3 is CSVGAYEQYF. The CDR3 DNA is TGCAGTGTTGGCGCCTACGAGCAGTACTTC.

This clonotype was counted once. The V call is TRBV29-1, the J call TRBJ1-1; 7 nucleotides align to TRBD1. From germline, CDR1 is SQVTM and CDR2 ANQGSEA. Losses at the gene ends were 4 bases for V and 8 bases for J; bases not matched to a gene: 7. The CDR3 runs to 12 residues. This CDR3 is CSVGEEDREAFF. The CDR3 DNA follows: TGCAGCGTTGGGGAGGAGGACAGGGAAGCTTTCTTT.

The chain couples TRBV27 to TRBJ1-4; D may be TRBD1 (5 bases). CDR1 MNHEY and CDR2 SMNVEV come from the germline V gene (reference sequence). The V end lost 6 bases, the J end lost 10 bases, and 18 bases lay between the germline ends. The CDR3 is 14 amino acids. Here the CDR3 reads CASRVGQWVGKLFF. The CDR3 DNA sequence: TGTGCCAGCAGAGTGGGGCAGTGGGTCGGAAAACTGTTTTTT. The full variable domain, with the rest looked up from reference TRBV27 and TRBJ1-4, is EAQVTQNPRYLITVTGKKLTVTCSQNMNHEYMSWYRQDPGLGLRQIYYSMNVEVTDKGDVPEGYKVSRKEKRNFPLILESPSPNQTSLYFCASRVGQWVGKLFFGSGTQLSVL.

The chain carries TRBV7-9 and TRBJ1-2, with 12 bases matching TRBD1. V lost 1 base to trimming and J lost 8 bases; unmatched junction nucleotides: 11. Per the germline V gene, CDR1 is SEHNR and CDR2 is FQNEAQ (reference sequence). There are 17 residues in the CDR3. CDR3 bases: TGTGCCAGCAGCTTAGGTGGGACAGGGGGCCCAACTAGAGGCTACACCTTC. Its translation is CASSLGGTGGPTRGYTF.

The rearrangement links TRBV9 to TRBJ1-1; 10 bases are shared with TRBD1. V shed 1 base and J 4 bases; nucleotides not matched to a gene: 7. Germline CDR1 SGDLS, CDR2 YYNGEE. The CDR3 spans 16 residues. The CDR3 here is CASSVKDRGSGTEAFF. The CDR3 coding sequence is TGTGCCAGCAGCGTAAAGGACAGGGGGTCGGGCACTGAAGCTTTCTTT.

The V gene is TRBV30, the J gene TRBJ2-7, with D tentatively TRBD2 (5 bases). V lost 8 bases and J lost 3, with 14 bases in between. Germline lookup yields CDR1 GTSNPN and CDR2 SVGIG (reference sequence). CDR3 size: 12 residues. CDR3 DNA sequence: TGTGCCGGGAATGGGAGAGGCTACGAGCAGTACTTC. Protein product: CAGNGRGYEQYF.

This chain connects TRBV2 to TRBJ2-2; D may be TRBD2 (5 bases). V shed 3 bases and J shed 5 bases, with 13 bases lying between them. The CDR3 runs to 15 residues. Looked up from germline, CDR1 is SNHLY and CDR2 is FYNNEI. The CDR3 DNA follows: TGTGCCAGCAGTGAGAGGGTAGGGCCGACCGGGGAGCTGTTTTTT. It is translated as CASSERVGPTGELFF.

The genes are TRBV30 and TRBJ1-3; D not certain. V lost 0 bases and J lost 0, with 6 bases in between. CDR1 and CDR2 from the germline V gene are GTSNPN and SVGIG (reference sequence). This CDR3 is built from 14 residues. The CDR3 loop reads CAWSVGVSGNTIYF. In nucleotides, the CDR3 is TGTGCCTGGAGTGTAGGCGTCTCTGGAAACACCATATATTTT.

This rearrangement joins TRBV2 to TRBJ2-7; D is uncertain. The V and J ends lost 7 bases and 7 bases respectively, with 11 bases between them. Germline V gene sequence: CDR1 SNHLY, CDR2 FYNNEI. This CDR3 spans 11 amino acids. The CDR3 bases are TGTGCCAGCATATATTACGAAGAGCAGTACTTC. Amino acids: CASIYYEEQYF.

The chain joins TRBV5-1 to TRBJ2-1, with 10 bases matching TRBD1. This CDR3 is built from 14 residues. J gave up 6 bases and V 6 bases, and 6 bases lay outside the gene matches. The germline gives CDR1 SGHRS, CDR2 YFSETQ. CDR3: CASNRDRGGNEQFF. The CDR3 DNA sequence: TGCGCCAGCAACCGGGACAGGGGTGGCAATGAGCAGTTCTTC.

DNA for the CDR3: TGTGCCAGCAGCTTGATAGGGCAGTCCTACGAGCAGTACTTC. Its protein product is CASSLIGQSYEQYF. The rearrangement uses TRBV5-6 and TRBJ2-7; D remains ambiguous. The CDR3 has 14 residues. V lost 1 base to trimming and J lost 1 base, with 9 bases between them. Germline CDR1 SGHDT, CDR2 YYEEEE.

The rearrangement joins TRBV28 to TRBJ2-5; 10 bases align to TRBD2. The junction had 5 bases not matched to a gene; V was cut back by 6 bases and J by 1 base. Germline CDR1 is MDHEN and CDR2 is SYDVKM. This CDR3 has 15 residues. The CDR3 reads CASRAGGPPQETQYF. The CDR3 nucleotides read TGTGCCAGCAGAGCGGGAGGGCCGCCCCAAGAGACCCAGTACTTC.

The count of this clonotype is one. The chain joins TRBV4-3 to TRBJ2-7; the D gene is possibly TRBD2 (7 bases). Germline CDR1 and CDR2: LGHNA and YSLEER. This CDR3 comprises 14 residues. V lost 3 bases and J lost 5, with 14 bases in between. The CDR3 nucleotides are TGCGCCAGCAGCCAGGGAGGGGGGCAGGACGAGCAGTACTTC. This sequence encodes CASSQGGGQDEQYF.

The chain employs TRBV27 and TRBJ2-2; perhaps TRBD1 as D (6 bases). Germline-derived CDR1 and CDR2 are MNHEY and SMNVEV (reference sequence). This CDR3 is 17 amino acids long. Trimming pared 0 bases from V and 4 bases from J, leaving 15 bases between. CDR3 amino acids: CASSLSPQGRGTGELFF. For the CDR3, the DNA is TGTGCCAGCAGTTTATCGCCACAGGGACGGGGCACCGGGGAGCTGTTTTTT.